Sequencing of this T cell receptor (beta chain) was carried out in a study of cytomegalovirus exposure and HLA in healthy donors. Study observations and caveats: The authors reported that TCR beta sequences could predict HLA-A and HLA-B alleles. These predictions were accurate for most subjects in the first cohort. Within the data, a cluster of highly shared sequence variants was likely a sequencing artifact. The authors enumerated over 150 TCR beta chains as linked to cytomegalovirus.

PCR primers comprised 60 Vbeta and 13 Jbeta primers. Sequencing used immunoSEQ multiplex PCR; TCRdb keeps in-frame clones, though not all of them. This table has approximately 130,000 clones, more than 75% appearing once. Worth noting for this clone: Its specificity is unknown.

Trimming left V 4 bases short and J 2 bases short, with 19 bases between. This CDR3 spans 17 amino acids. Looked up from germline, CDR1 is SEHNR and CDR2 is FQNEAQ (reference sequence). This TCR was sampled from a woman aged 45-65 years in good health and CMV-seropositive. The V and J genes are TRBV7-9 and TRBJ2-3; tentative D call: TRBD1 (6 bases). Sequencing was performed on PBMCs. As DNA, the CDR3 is TGTGCCAGCAGCTCTACAACAGGGTTCGCGTACACAGATACGCAGTATTTT. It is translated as CASSSTTGFAYTDTQYF. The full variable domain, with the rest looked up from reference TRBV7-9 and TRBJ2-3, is DTGVSQNPRHKITKRGQNVTFRCDPISEHNRLYWYRQTLGQGPEFLTYFQNEAQLEKSRLLSDRFSAERPKGSFSTLEIQRTEQGDSAMYLCASSSTTGFAYTDTQYFGPGTRLTVL.